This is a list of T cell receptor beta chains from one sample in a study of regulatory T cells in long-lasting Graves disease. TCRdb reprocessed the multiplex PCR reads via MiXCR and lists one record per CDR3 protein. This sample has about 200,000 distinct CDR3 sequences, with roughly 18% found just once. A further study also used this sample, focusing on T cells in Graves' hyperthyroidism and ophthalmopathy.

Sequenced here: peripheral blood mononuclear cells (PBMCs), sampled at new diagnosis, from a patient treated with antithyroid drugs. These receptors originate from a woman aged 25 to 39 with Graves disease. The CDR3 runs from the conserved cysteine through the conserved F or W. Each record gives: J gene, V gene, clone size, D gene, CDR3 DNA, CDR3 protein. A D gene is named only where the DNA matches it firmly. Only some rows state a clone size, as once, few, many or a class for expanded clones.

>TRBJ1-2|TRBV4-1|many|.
TGCGCCAGCAGCCAAGAGGGGAGGACAGACTATGGCTACACCTTC
CASSQEGRTDYGYTF
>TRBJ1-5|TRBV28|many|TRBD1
TGTGCCAGCAGCCCTGACAGGGCTCAGCCCCAGCATTTT
CASSPDRAQPQHF
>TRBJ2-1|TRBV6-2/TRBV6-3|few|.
TGTGCCAGCACCACGGGGGGCGGGTCCATCGGGCAGTTCTTC
CASTTGGGSIGQFF
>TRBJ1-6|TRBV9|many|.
TGTGCCAGCAGCGTAGAATTGGTGGCCTCCTATAATTCACCCCTCCACTTT
CASSVELVASYNSPLHF
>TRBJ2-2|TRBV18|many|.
TGTGCCAGCTCACCCAGAAAGGGAGGTTCCGGGGAGCTGTTTTTT
CASSPRKGGSGELFF
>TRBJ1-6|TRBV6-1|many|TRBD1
TGTGCCAGCGACAGGGACACCTATAATTCACCCCTCCACTTT
CASDRDTYNSPLHF
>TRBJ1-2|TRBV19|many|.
TGTGCCAGTAGTATAACGGCCGCGGACTATGGCTACACCTTC
CASSITAADYGYTF
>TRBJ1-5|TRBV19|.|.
TGTGCCAGTAGTATGGGGCAGGGACAGCCCCAGCATTTT
CASSMGQGQPQHF
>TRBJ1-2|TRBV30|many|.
TGTGCCTGGATTGGGGGGCAAGGGTCGGAAGACTATGGCTACACCTTC
CAWIGGQGSEDYGYTF
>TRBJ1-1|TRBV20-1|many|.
TGCAGTGCTATGATAGGTCAACAGGGAGAAGCTTTCTTT
CSAMIGQQGEAFF
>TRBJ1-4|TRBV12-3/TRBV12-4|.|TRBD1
TGTGCCAGCAGTCCTTCGACAGGGAATGAAAAACTGTTTTTT
CASSPSTGNEKLFF
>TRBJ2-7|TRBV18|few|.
TGTGCCAGCTCACCCTCGACCGGGACGACGAGGGAGCAGTACTTC
CASSPSTGTTREQYF
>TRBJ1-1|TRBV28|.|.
TGTGCCAGCAGTTTCCCGACTCCTAGGAACACTGAAGCTTTCTTT
CASSFPTPRNTEAFF
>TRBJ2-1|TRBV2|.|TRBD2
TGTGCCAGCAGCACCACGGGACTAGCGGTCAACAATGAGCAGTTCTTC
CASSTTGLAVNNEQFF
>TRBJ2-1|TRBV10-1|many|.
TGCGCCAGCAGTGAGTATCGGCGAGGTCTAGCGATCTACAATGAGCAGTTCTTC
CASSEYRRGLAIYNEQFF
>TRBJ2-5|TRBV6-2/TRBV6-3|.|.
TGTGCCAGCAACACGGGCACCGGGGAGACCCAGTACTTC
CASNTGTGETQYF
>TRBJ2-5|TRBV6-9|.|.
TGTGCCAGCAGTTACGGATGGGGGCAGCCCCAAGAGACCCAGTACTTC
CASSYGWGQPQETQYF
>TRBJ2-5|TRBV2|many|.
TGTGCCAGCAGTCCCGACCCCGGGGAGACCCAGTACTTC
CASSPDPGETQYF
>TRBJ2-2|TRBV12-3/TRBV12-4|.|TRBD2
TGTGCCAGCAGTAGGCTAGCGGGAGGGCCCGGGGAGCTGTTTTTT
CASSRLAGGPGELFF
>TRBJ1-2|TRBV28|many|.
TGTGCTCGAAAAGGGGAAAGTGGCTACACCTTC
CARKGESGYTF
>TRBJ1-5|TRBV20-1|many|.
TGCAGTGCTAGAGAATGGGGAAGTGGCAATCAGCCCCAGCATTTT
CSAREWGSGNQPQHF
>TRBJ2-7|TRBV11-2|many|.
TGTGCCAGCAGCTTCAGCCCCGTAATCTCCTACGAGCAGTACTTC
CASSFSPVISYEQYF
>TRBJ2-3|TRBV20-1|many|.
TGCAGTGCTAGAGGCGGCTGGTTGGGGGCAGATACGCAGTATTTT
CSARGGWLGADTQYF
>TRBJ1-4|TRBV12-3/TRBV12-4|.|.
TGTGCCAGCAGTTTGCCCGGGACTGGGAACGGAAAACTGTTTTTT
CASSLPGTGNGKLFF
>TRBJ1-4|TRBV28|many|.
TGTGCCAGTCGACCCGGGGGGCAGGGAGATGAAAAACTGTTTTTT
CASRPGGQGDEKLFF
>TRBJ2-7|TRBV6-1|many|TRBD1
TGTGCCAGCAGTACGGGACAGGGGAGGCACGAGCAGTACTTC
CASSTGQGRHEQYF
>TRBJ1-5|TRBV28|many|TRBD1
TGTGCCAGCAGTGCCACAGGGGGTAGCAATCAGCCCCAGCATTTT
CASSATGGSNQPQHF
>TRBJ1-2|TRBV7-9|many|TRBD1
TGTGCCAGCAGCTTAGGACAGGGACCCTATGGCTACACCTTC
CASSLGQGPYGYTF
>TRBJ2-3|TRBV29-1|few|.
TGCAGCGTTGAACCAACCGGGCCCACAGATACGCAGTATTTT
CSVEPTGPTDTQYF
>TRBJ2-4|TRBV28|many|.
TGTGCCAGCAGTTTAGTGCCAGACCCAGGGAAACTAGCCAAAAACATTCAGTACTTC
CASSLVPDPGKLAKNIQYF
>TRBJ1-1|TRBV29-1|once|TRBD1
TGCAGCGTTGGTCGACAGGGGGCAACTGAAGCTTTCTTT
CSVGRQGATEAFF
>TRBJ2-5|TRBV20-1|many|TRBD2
TGCAGTGAGGGGGGGGCTCTAGCGGGGGGCCGCCCGGAGACCCAGTACTTC
CSEGGALAGGRPETQYF
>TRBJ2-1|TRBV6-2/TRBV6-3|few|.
TGTGCCAGCAGCTTAGGCGCGACCAATGAGCAGTTCTTC
CASSLGATNEQFF
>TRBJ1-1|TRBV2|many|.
TGTGCCAGCAGTGGGGCAGGGTGGACTGAAGCTTTCTTT
CASSGAGWTEAFF
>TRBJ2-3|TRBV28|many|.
TGTGCCAGCAGTCCTAGGACTGGGGATACGCAGTATTTT
CASSPRTGDTQYF
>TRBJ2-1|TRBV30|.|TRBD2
TGTGCCTGGAGTGGCCTAGCGGGAGAGGTCTTC
CAWSGLAGEVF
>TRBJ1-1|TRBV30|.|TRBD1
TGTGCCGGGAGCCACAGGGACAGAGAGAACACTGAAGCTTTCTTT
CAGSHRDRENTEAFF
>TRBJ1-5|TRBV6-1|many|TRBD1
TGTGCCAGCAGTCACAGGGGATCGAGCAATCAGCCCCAGCATTTT
CASSHRGSSNQPQHF